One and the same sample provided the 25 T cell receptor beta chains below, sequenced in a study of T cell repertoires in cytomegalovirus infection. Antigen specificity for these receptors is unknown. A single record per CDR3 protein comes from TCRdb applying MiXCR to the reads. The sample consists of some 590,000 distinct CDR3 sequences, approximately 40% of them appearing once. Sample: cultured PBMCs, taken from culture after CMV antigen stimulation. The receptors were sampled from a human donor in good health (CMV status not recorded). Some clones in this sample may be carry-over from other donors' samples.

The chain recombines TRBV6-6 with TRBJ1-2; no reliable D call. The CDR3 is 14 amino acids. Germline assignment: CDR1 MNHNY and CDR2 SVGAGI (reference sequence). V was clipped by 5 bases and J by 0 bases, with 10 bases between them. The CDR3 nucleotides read TGTGCCAGCAGTCCTTTGACACCTAACTATGGCTACACCTTC. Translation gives CASSPLTPNYGYTF.

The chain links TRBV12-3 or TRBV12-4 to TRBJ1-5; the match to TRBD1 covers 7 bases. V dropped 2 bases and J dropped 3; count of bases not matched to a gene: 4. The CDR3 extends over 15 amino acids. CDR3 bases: TGTGCCAGCAGTTTAAGGCAGGGGGTCAATCAGCCCCAGCATTTT. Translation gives CASSLRQGVNQPQHF.

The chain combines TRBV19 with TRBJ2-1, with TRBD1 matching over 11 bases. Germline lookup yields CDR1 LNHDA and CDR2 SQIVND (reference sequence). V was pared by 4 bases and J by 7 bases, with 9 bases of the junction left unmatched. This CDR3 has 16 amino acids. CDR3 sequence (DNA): TGTGCCAGTAGTAACCCTGGACAGGGGGCAGGAAATGAGCAGTTCTTC. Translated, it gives CASSNPGQGAGNEQFF. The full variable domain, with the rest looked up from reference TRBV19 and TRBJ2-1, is DGGITQSPKYLFRKEGQNVTLSCEQNLNHDAMYWYRQDPGQGLRLIYYSQIVNDFQKGDIAEGYSVSREKKESFPLTVTSAQKNPTAFYLCASSNPGQGAGNEQFFGPGTRLTVL.

CDR3 in DNA: TGTGCCAGCAGCATCCGGGACAACAGCTATGGCTACACCTTC. It encodes CASSIRDNSYGYTF. The genes are TRBV5-4 and TRBJ1-2, with D tentatively TRBD1 (6 bases). The CDR3 is 14 residues long. The germline V gene encodes CDR1 SGHNT and CDR2 YYREEE (reference sequence). V was clipped by 4 bases and J by 4 bases, with 14 bases between them.

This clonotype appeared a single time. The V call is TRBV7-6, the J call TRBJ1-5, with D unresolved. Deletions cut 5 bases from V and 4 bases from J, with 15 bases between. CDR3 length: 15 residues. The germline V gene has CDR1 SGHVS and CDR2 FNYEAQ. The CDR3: CASSPQSGPNQPQHF. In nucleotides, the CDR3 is TGTGCCAGCAGCCCACAATCCGGGCCAAATCAGCCCCAGCATTTT.

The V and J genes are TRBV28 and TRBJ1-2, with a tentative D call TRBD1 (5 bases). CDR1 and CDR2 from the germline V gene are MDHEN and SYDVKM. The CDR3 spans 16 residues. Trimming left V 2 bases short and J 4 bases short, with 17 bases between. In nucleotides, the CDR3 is TGTGCCAGCAGTTTAGGGTGGGGCGGCCCGACCTATGGCTACACCTTC. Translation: CASSLGWGGPTYGYTF.

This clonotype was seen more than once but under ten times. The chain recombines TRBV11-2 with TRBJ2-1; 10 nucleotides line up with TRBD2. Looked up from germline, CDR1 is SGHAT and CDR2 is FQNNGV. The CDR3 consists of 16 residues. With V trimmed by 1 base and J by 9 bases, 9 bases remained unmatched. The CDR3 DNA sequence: TGTGCCAGCAGCTTAGTCGGCCCTAGCGGGAGAGTTGAGCAGTTCTTC. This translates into CASSLVGPSGRVEQFF.

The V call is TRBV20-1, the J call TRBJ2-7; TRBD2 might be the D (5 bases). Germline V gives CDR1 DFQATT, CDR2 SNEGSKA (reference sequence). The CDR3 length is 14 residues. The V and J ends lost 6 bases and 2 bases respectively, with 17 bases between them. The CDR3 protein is CSALRPDGAYEQYF. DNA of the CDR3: TGCAGTGCCTTACGGCCCGACGGGGCCTACGAGCAGTACTTC.

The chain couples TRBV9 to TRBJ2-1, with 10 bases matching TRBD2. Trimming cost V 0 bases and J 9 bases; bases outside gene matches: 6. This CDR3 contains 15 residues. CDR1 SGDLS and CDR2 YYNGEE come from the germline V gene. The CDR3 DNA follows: TGTGCCAGCAGCGTAGGTTTAGCGGGAGGCGCTGAGCAGTTCTTC. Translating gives CASSVGLAGGAEQFF.

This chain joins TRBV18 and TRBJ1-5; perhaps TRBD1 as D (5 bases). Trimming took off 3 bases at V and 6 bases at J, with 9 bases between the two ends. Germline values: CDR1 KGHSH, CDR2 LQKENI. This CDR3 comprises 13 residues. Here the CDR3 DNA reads TGTGCCAGCTCACCGATAAGGGGTCAGCCCCAGCATTTT. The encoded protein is CASSPIRGQPQHF.

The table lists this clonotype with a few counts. DNA of the CDR3: TGTGCCAGCAGTCCCAGCGTATCCACGGATACGCAGTATTTT. This encodes CASSPSVSTDTQYF. The chain is built from TRBV27 and TRBJ2-3; D is unresolved. The V end lost 5 bases, the J end lost 6 bases, and 15 bases lay between the germline ends. This CDR3 contains 14 residues. Germline V gene data show CDR1 as MNHEY and CDR2 as SMNVEV (reference sequence).

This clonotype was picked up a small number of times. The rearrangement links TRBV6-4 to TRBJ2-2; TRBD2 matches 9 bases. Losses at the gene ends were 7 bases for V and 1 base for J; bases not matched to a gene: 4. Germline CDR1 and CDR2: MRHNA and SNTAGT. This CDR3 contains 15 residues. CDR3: CASTLTSGNTGELFF. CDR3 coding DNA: TGTGCCAGCACCTTGACTAGCGGGAACACCGGGGAGCTGTTTTTT.

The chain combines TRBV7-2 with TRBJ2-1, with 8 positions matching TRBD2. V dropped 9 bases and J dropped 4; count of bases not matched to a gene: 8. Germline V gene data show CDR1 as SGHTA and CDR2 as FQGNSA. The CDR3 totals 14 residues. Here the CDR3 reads CASSSSGRYNEQFF. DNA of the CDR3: TGTGCCAGTTCCTCTAGCGGGCGGTACAATGAGCAGTTCTTC. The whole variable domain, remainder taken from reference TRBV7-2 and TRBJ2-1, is GAGVSQSPSNKVTEKGKDVELRCDPISGHTALYWYRQSLGQGLEFLIYFQGNSAPDKSGLPSDRFSAERTGGSVSTLTIQRTQQEDSAVYLCASSSSGRYNEQFFGPGTRLTVL.

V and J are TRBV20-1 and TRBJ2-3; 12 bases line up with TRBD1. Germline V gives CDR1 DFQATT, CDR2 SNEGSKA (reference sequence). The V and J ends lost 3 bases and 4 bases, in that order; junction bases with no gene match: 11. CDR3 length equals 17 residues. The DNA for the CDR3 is TGCAGTGCTAGGAAAACCCCGGGACAGGGGGCGCCAGATACGCAGTATTTT. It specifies CSARKTPGQGAPDTQYF.

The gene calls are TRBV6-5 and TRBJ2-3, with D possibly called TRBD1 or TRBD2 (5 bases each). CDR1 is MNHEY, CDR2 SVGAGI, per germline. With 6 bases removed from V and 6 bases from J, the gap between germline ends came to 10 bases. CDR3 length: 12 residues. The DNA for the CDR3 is TGTGCCAGCAGGAGGGGACCCGATACGCAGTATTTT. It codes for CASRRGPDTQYF.

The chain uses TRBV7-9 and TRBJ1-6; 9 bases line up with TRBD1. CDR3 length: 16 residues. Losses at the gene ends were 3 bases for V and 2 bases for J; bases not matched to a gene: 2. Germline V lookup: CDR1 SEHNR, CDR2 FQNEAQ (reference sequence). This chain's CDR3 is CASSLDRGTYNSPLHF. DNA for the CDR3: TGTGCCAGCAGCTTGGACAGGGGTACCTATAATTCACCCCTCCACTTT.

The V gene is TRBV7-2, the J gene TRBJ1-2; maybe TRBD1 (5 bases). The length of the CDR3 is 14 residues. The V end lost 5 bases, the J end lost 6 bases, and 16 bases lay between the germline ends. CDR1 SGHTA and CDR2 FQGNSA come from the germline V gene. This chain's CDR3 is CASSPGGGWDGYTF. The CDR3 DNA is TGTGCCAGCAGCCCCGGGGGAGGGTGGGATGGCTACACCTTC.

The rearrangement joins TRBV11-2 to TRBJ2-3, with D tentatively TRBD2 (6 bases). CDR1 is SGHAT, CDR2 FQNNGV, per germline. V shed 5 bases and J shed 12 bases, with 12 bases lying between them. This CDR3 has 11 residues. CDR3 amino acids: CASSPRDSQYF. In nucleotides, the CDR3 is TGTGCCAGCAGCCCGAGGGACTCCCAGTATTTT.

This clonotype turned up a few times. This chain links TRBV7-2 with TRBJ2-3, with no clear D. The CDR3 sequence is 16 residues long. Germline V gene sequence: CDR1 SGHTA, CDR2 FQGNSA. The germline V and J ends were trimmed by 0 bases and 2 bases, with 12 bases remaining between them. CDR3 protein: CASSLAARLHTDTQYF. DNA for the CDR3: TGTGCCAGCAGCTTAGCCGCGAGGCTACACACAGATACGCAGTATTTT.

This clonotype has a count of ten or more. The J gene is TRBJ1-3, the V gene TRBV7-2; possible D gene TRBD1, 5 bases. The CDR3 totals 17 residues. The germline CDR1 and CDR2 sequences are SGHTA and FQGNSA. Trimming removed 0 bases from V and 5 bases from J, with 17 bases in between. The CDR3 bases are TGTGCCAGCAGCTTAGCGTGGCAGCTAGAGGGACGAAACACCATATATTTT. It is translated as CASSLAWQLEGRNTIYF.

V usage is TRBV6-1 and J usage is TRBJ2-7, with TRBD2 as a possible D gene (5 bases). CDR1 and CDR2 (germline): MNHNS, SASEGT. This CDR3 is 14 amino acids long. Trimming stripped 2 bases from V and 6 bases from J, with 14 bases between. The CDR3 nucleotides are TGTGCCAGCAGTGAACAGTTCGGGGAAGGCGAGCAGTACTTC. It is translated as CASSEQFGEGEQYF.

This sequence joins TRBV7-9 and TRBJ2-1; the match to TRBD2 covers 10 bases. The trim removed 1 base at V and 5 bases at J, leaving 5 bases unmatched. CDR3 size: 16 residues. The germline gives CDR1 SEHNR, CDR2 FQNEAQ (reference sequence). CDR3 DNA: TGTGCCAGCAGCTTAGAAGGACTAGCGGTAAACAATGAGCAGTTCTTC. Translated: CASSLEGLAVNNEQFF.

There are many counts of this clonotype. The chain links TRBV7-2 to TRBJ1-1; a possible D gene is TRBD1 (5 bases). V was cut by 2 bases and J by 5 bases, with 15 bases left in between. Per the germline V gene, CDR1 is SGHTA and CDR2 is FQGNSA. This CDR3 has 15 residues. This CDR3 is CASSLHGQGRTEAFF. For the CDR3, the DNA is TGTGCCAGCAGCTTACACGGGCAGGGTAGGACTGAAGCTTTCTTT.

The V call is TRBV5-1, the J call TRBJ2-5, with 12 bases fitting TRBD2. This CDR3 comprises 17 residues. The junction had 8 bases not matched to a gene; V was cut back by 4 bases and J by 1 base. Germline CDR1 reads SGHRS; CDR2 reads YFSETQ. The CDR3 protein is CASSQRTSGAFQETQYF. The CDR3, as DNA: TGCGCCAGCAGCCAACGGACTAGCGGGGCCTTCCAAGAGACCCAGTACTTC.

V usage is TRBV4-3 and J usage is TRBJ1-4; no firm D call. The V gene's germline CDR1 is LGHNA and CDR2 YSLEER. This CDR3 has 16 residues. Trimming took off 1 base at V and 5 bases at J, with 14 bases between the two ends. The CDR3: CASSQVVRVRNEKLFF. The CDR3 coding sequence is TGCGCCAGCAGCCAAGTAGTCCGAGTGAGGAATGAAAAACTGTTTTTT.